A selection of T cell receptor beta chains follows, all from one sample in a study of Ad26.COV2.S vaccination and SARS-CoV-2 variants. Repertoires were generated with immunoSEQ multiplex PCR, while TCRdb's copy carries only in-frame clones and drops some. The sample holds over 400,000 clones, 89% seen once. Specimen: peripheral blood, collected in a trial of Ad26.COV2.S vaccine versus placebo. These receptors came from a person aged 18 to 65 who received the Ad26.COV2.S COVID-19 vaccine or a placebo. The CDR3 runs from the conserved cysteine through the conserved F or W. The order of the fields is CDR3 length, D gene, J gene, V gene, CDR3 protein. D genes are given only for firm matches.

len: 15
d_gene: TRBD1
j_gene: TRBJ1-2
v_gene: TRBV5-1
CDR3aa: CASSLEAGTGSGYTF

len: 13
d_gene: .
j_gene: TRBJ1-4
v_gene: TRBV28
CDR3aa: CASSSSLNEKLFF

len: 15
d_gene: .
j_gene: TRBJ2-1
v_gene: TRBV6-6
CDR3aa: CASSLSQRYYNEQFF

len: 19
d_gene: .
j_gene: TRBJ1-1
v_gene: TRBV14
CDR3aa: CASSQASVAVPPWDTEAFF

len: 17
d_gene: .
j_gene: TRBJ2-1
v_gene: TRBV25-1
CDR3aa: CASSPPSGREPYNEQFF

len: 15
d_gene: TRBD1
j_gene: TRBJ1-6
v_gene: TRBV28
CDR3aa: CASSFLDREFSPLHF

len: 15
d_gene: .
j_gene: TRBJ1-1
v_gene: TRBV6-5
CDR3aa: CASSPGGFMNTEAFF

len: 16
d_gene: TRBD1
j_gene: TRBJ1-6
v_gene: TRBV5-4
CDR3aa: CASSLDLGQRNSPLHF

len: 15
d_gene: .
j_gene: TRBJ1-1
v_gene: TRBV18
CDR3aa: CASSPLDIWGTEAFF

len: 14
d_gene: TRBD1
j_gene: TRBJ2-7
v_gene: TRBV28
CDR3aa: CASRFRTGPYEQYF

len: 13
d_gene: .
j_gene: TRBJ1-2
v_gene: TRBV12-3/TRBV12-4
CDR3aa: CASSHRPSIGYTF

len: 17
d_gene: .
j_gene: TRBJ1-5
v_gene: TRBV19
CDR3aa: CASSIESGHPRDQPQHF

len: 14
d_gene: .
j_gene: TRBJ2-3
v_gene: TRBV10-3
CDR3aa: CAIGGKISTDTQYF

len: 17
d_gene: .
j_gene: TRBJ1-2
v_gene: TRBV5-1
CDR3aa: CASSLERWKGGPVGYTF

len: 16
d_gene: TRBD2
j_gene: TRBJ2-3
v_gene: TRBV7-3
CDR3aa: CASSPGTSGGGDTQYF

len: 16
d_gene: TRBD1
j_gene: TRBJ1-5
v_gene: TRBV28
CDR3aa: CASSPWTGVLIQPQHF

len: 14
d_gene: .
j_gene: TRBJ1-4
v_gene: TRBV2
CDR3aa: CASSEFSENEKLFF

len: 18
d_gene: .
j_gene: TRBJ2-1
v_gene: TRBV7-9
CDR3aa: CASSLVIKLGANYNEQFF

len: 16
d_gene: TRBD1
j_gene: TRBJ1-4
v_gene: TRBV14
CDR3aa: CASSHLGQGAGEKLFF

len: 15
d_gene: TRBD1
j_gene: TRBJ1-1
v_gene: TRBV13
CDR3aa: CASSLDSGGLSEAFF

len: 14
d_gene: TRBD2
j_gene: TRBJ2-3
v_gene: TRBV19
CDR3aa: CASSIETSPDTQYF

len: 14
d_gene: .
j_gene: TRBJ2-1
v_gene: TRBV27
CDR3aa: CASSFGGVYNEQFF

len: 15
d_gene: TRBD1
j_gene: TRBJ1-2
v_gene: TRBV7-2
CDR3aa: CASSPPGQGILGYTF

len: 15
d_gene: .
j_gene: TRBJ1-4
v_gene: TRBV6-8
CDR3aa: CASSYDRQTNEKLFF

len: 14
d_gene: .
j_gene: TRBJ2-5
v_gene: TRBV5-1
CDR3aa: CASSGTEILGTQYF

len: 16
d_gene: TRBD1
j_gene: TRBJ2-2
v_gene: TRBV28
CDR3aa: CASSLWAGTDTGELFF

len: 13
d_gene: .
j_gene: TRBJ1-4
v_gene: TRBV19
CDR3aa: CASRTEWAEKLFF

len: 15
d_gene: .
j_gene: TRBJ1-1
v_gene: TRBV28
CDR3aa: CASSLAGRGGTEAFF

len: 12
d_gene: .
j_gene: TRBJ1-1
v_gene: TRBV30
CDR3aa: CAWSTLDRRAFF